This entry lists 11 T cell receptor beta chains sequenced from one sample in a study of blood T cell repertoires in COVID-19. Assay used: immunoSEQ multiplex PCR; TCRdb lists only in-frame clones, some missing. The table includes around 140,000 clones, roughly 89% detected once. Sequenced sample: peripheral blood. Receptor source: a man aged 25-40 years with COVID-19, enrolled during active disease.

V gene TRBV15 combines with J gene TRBJ1-1; 7 bases map to TRBD1. The CDR3 spans 18 residues. Looked up from germline, CDR1 is LNHNV and CDR2 is YYDKDF (reference sequence). V was pared by 3 bases and J by 3 bases, with 16 bases of the junction left unmatched. CDR3 coding DNA: TGTGCCACCAGCAGGGTTGGTCAACCGGGACAGTCTGACACTGAAGCTTTCTTT. Translated: CATSRVGQPGQSDTEAFF. The full variable domain, its missing parts supplied by reference TRBV15 and TRBJ1-1, is DAMVIQNPRYQVTQFGKPVTLSCSQTLNHNVMYWYQQKSSQAPKLLFHYYDKDFNNEADTPDNFQSRRPNTSFCFLDIRSPGLGDTAMYLCATSRVGQPGQSDTEAFFGQGTRLTVV.

The rearrangement links TRBV6-5 to TRBJ2-3; TRBD2 matches at 7 bases. This CDR3 comprises 14 residues. Germline V gene lookup returns CDR1 MNHEY and CDR2 SVGAGI. V shed 0 bases, J shed 6 bases, and the junction held 3 bases outside the gene matches. The CDR3 loop reads CASSYSGGLDTQYF. In DNA form, the CDR3 reads TGTGCCAGCAGTTACTCGGGAGGGTTGGATACGCAGTATTTT.

This rearrangement joins TRBV1 to TRBJ2-1; the listed D gene, TRBD2, was not tested against the DNA. TRBV1 is termed a pseudogene. The CDR3 spans 16 residues. DNA of the CDR3: TGCACCAGCAGCCAAGTTACCAGCGGGAGTCGCTATGAGCAGTTCTTC. Translation gives CTSSQVTSGSRYEQFF.

The gene calls are TRBV28 and TRBJ2-5, with a weak D call TRBD2 (7 bases). The germline CDR1 and CDR2 sequences are MDHEN and SYDVKM. V gave up 3 bases and J gave up 2 bases, with 13 bases separating them. This CDR3 region has 15 residues. CDR3 bases: TGTGCCAGCAGTTTTCGCAGGGGAGGGCAAGAGACCCAGTACTTC. Encoded protein: CASSFRRGGQETQYF.

J is TRBJ2-7 and V is TRBV19; 9 bases map to TRBD1. This CDR3 contains 15 residues. The junction had 9 bases not matched to a gene; V was cut back by 6 bases and J by 3 bases. The germline CDR1 and CDR2 sequences are LNHDA and SQIVND (reference sequence). The CDR3 DNA follows: TGTGCCAGTAGGATTTCCGGGACAGGGATCTACGAGCAGTACTTC. Protein sequence: CASRISGTGIYEQYF.

Here the CDR3 reads CASSVAMKLAGQEEQFF. In nucleotides, the CDR3 is TGTGCCAGCAGCGTAGCGATGAAACTAGCGGGACAAGAAGAGCAGTTCTTC. The genes are TRBV9 and TRBJ2-1; 10 bases agree with TRBD2. V shed 0 bases and J 10 bases; nucleotides not matched to a gene: 13. Per germline, CDR1 SGDLS and CDR2 YYNGEE. The CDR3 contains 17 residues.

As DNA, the CDR3 is TGTGCCAGCTCACCGCAGACGGGAAGGAAGCATTTT. It codes for CASSPQTGRKHF. This rearrangement joins TRBV18 to TRBJ1-5; D ambiguous. Per germline, CDR1 KGHSH and CDR2 LQKENI. Trimming cost V 3 bases and J 14 bases, with 14 bases left between them. The CDR3 is 12 amino acids.

The chain couples TRBV10-1 to TRBJ1-1; D is unresolved. Germline V gene sequence: CDR1 WNHNN, CDR2 SYGVQD (reference sequence). This CDR3 comprises 13 residues. V was shortened by 8 bases and J by 2 bases, with 12 bases between the two germline ends. In DNA, the CDR3 is TGCGCCAGCCCCGGAGGGAAAAACACTGAAGCTTTCTTT. It is translated as CASPGGKNTEAFF.

The chain combines TRBV27 with TRBJ1-1, with a possible D match to TRBD1 (5 bases). The germline V gene encodes CDR1 MNHEY and CDR2 SMNVEV (reference sequence). The CDR3 contains 14 residues. V lost 6 bases and J 1 base, leaving 12 bases between the germline ends. The CDR3 loop reads CASRALTGNTEAFF. The DNA of the CDR3 is TGTGCCAGCAGAGCATTAACAGGGAACACTGAAGCTTTCTTT.

The V and J genes are TRBV4-1 and TRBJ2-3, with a tentative D call TRBD1 (6 bases). There are 14 residues in the CDR3. Deletions cut 2 bases from V and 5 bases from J, with 11 bases between. CDR1 and CDR2 (germline): MGHRA, YSYEKL. The CDR3 loop reads CASSQLGARDTQYF. In nucleotides, the CDR3 is TGCGCCAGCAGCCAATTGGGGGCAAGAGATACGCAGTATTTT.

The chain links TRBV28 to TRBJ1-2; 7 nucleotides align to TRBD1. Germline CDR1 reads MDHEN; CDR2 reads SYDVKM. With V trimmed by 6 bases and J by 8 bases, 12 bases remained unmatched. The CDR3 runs to 14 residues. CDR3 DNA sequence: TGTGCCAGCAGAGATGGGACAGCCCTAAGGGGCTACACCTTC. Its translation: CASRDGTALRGYTF.